This TCR beta chain is drawn from a study of blood T cell repertoires in COVID-19. Overall study: Sample material is recorded as cDNA or gDNA derived from T cells, B-cell-depleted T cells, or PBMCs.

Original data processing: Amplified reference gene primers provided the basis for estimating nucleated cell counts. Assay: immunoSEQ multiplex PCR; the TCRdb copy retains only in-frame clones and omits some. V, J and clone size were drawn from that table, and D and trimming were deduced from the DNA. The sample records 1,500 to 2,000 clones, roughly 84% being singletons. A single count supports this clone. Unmatched junction bases numbered 4, after V lost 3 bases and J lost 4 bases. Germline-derived CDR1 and CDR2 are SGHAT and FQNNGV. The CDR3 contains 16 residues. The chain recombines TRBV11-2 with TRBJ2-3, with 13 bases fitting TRBD2. This clonotype originated in a man aged 65 to 85 with active COVID-19. Sequencing input: peripheral blood. CDR3 DNA: TGTGCCAGCAGCTTGACTAGCGGGGGGTTGGCAGATACGCAGTATTTT. It yields the protein CASSLTSGGLADTQYF.